The source of this T cell receptor beta chain is a study of shared clonotypes between healthy human individuals. Study summary: For every donor, three CD4 naive, three CD4 memory, two CD8 naive and one CD8 memory plates were used. Whole-study results and caveats: The authors sampled blood alone, and tissue repertoires likely differ.

Profiled with immunoSEQ multiplex PCR; TCRdb holds only in-frame clones, not every one. The sample comprises about 600,000 clones, approximately 97% of which are singletons, and approximately 0.057% rests with the top ten. With respect to this clone: Its target is not known.

The length of the CDR3 is 14 residues. Germline V gene sequence: CDR1 KGHSH, CDR2 LQKENI. V was cut by 1 base and J by 9 bases, with 13 bases left in between. This sequence was found in a woman aged 30 to 39 in good health. The V gene is TRBV18, the J gene TRBJ1-5; D remains unclear. The sample comprised naive CD4+ T cells sorted from blood. The subset here: CD45RA+ positively selected. The CDR3 DNA follows: TGTGCCAGCTCACCACGAGAGGAGGCCGGGCCCCAGCATTTT. Translation gives CASSPREEAGPQHF.